Listed below are T cell receptor beta chains from one sample, sequenced in a study of lymphopenia after photon versus proton radiotherapy. Sequenced by immunoSEQ multiplex PCR; TCRdb stores in-frame clones only, minus some. This sample has around 30,000 clones, with about 88% found just once. The specimen comprised peripheral blood, sampled from a patient treated with proton-based radiotherapy. These receptors were obtained from a woman aged 70-85 years with pancreatic cancer. Some clones in this sample may be carry-over from other donors' samples. CDR3s include the opening cysteine and the closing phenylalanine or tryptophan. The order of the fields is D gene, CDR3 length, V gene, clone size, J gene, CDR3 protein, CDR3 DNA. A D gene is named only where the DNA matches it firmly. Size is stated for part of the rows, as once, few or many counts, or as a class when the clone is expanded.

D: TRBD1
length: 13
V: TRBV6-5
size: .
J: TRBJ2-7
CDR3: CASSLDRDGEQYF
DNA: TGTGCCAGCAGCCTCGACAGGGATGGCGAGCAGTACTTC

D: TRBD1
length: 12
V: TRBV2
size: .
J: TRBJ1-2
CDR3: CASSDDRVGYTF
DNA: TGTGCCAGCAGTGATGACAGGGTCGGCTACACCTTC

D: .
length: 14
V: TRBV19
size: .
J: TRBJ2-5
CDR3: CASSAGGRVETQYF
DNA: TGTGCCAGTAGTGCCGGGGGTAGGGTGGAGACCCAGTACTTC

D: .
length: 16
V: TRBV6-1
size: once
J: TRBJ1-3
CDR3: CASRETGRTSGNTIYF
DNA: TGTGCCAGCAGGGAAACGGGCAGGACCTCTGGAAACACCATATATTTT

D: .
length: 15
V: TRBV18
size: .
J: TRBJ2-3
CDR3: CASSPVFQHTDTQYF
DNA: TGTGCCAGCTCACCAGTTTTTCAGCACACAGATACGCAGTATTTT

D: .
length: 14
V: TRBV7-2
size: once
J: TRBJ2-3
CDR3: CASSLARTGDTQYF
DNA: TGTGCCAGCAGCTTAGCGAGGACGGGTGATACGCAGTATTTT

D: .
length: 13
V: TRBV6-1
size: .
J: TRBJ1-5
CDR3: CASSAAWEQPQHF
DNA: TGTGCCAGCAGTGCGGCGTGGGAACAGCCCCAGCATTTT

D: .
length: 17
V: TRBV4-3
size: .
J: TRBJ2-3
CDR3: CASSQEYRDPSTDTQYF
DNA: TGCGCCAGCAGCCAAGAATACCGGGACCCAAGCACAGATACGCAGTATTTT

D: .
length: 14
V: TRBV11-2
size: .
J: TRBJ2-1
CDR3: CASSLTGRANEQFF
DNA: TGTGCCAGCAGCTTGACGGGAAGGGCCAATGAGCAGTTCTTC

D: TRBD1
length: 18
V: TRBV19
size: .
J: TRBJ2-2
CDR3: CASTFGTGWGKGGGELFF
DNA: TGTGCCAGTACTTTCGGGACAGGGTGGGGAAAGGGCGGCGGGGAGCTGTTTTTT

D: .
length: 11
V: TRBV7-8
size: .
J: TRBJ2-7
CDR3: CASSSNYEQYF
DNA: TGTGCCAGCAGCAGCAACTACGAGCAGTACTTC

D: TRBD2
length: 16
V: TRBV12-5
size: once
J: TRBJ2-1
CDR3: CASGSTSGASYNEQFF
DNA: TGTGCTAGTGGTTCGACTAGCGGGGCCTCCTACAATGAGCAGTTCTTC

D: TRBD1
length: 15
V: TRBV9
size: .
J: TRBJ1-3
CDR3: CASSVTGGSGNTIYF
DNA: TGTGCCAGCAGCGTAACAGGGGGTTCTGGAAACACCATATATTTT

D: TRBD2
length: 18
V: TRBV30
size: .
J: TRBJ2-3
CDR3: CAWSVGLGLAGRADTQYF
DNA: TGTGCCTGGAGTGTAGGGTTGGGGCTAGCGGGAAGGGCAGATACGCAGTATTTT

D: .
length: 13
V: TRBV6-5
size: .
J: TRBJ2-5
CDR3: CASSYGGLETQYF
DNA: TGTGCCAGCAGTTACGGGGGTTTGGAGACCCAGTACTTC

D: .
length: 14
V: TRBV12-5
size: .
J: TRBJ2-1
CDR3: CASGPPDYLGEQFF
DNA: TGTGCTAGTGGTCCCCCAGACTACCTGGGGGAGCAGTTCTTC

D: TRBD2
length: 15
V: TRBV18
size: .
J: TRBJ2-1
CDR3: CASSPTSGSYNEQFF
DNA: TGTGCCAGCTCACCCACTAGCGGGAGCTACAATGAGCAGTTCTTC

D: .
length: 15
V: TRBV5-1
size: .
J: TRBJ2-7
CDR3: CASSLMGHLSYEQYF
DNA: TGCGCCAGCAGCTTGATGGGTCACTTATCCTACGAGCAGTACTTC

D: TRBD1
length: 13
V: TRBV5-5
size: .
J: TRBJ1-1
CDR3: CASSLGTGTEAFF
DNA: TGTGCCAGCAGCTTGGGGACAGGGACTGAAGCTTTCTTT

D: .
length: 14
V: TRBV6-6
size: .
J: TRBJ1-4
CDR3: CASSYEGGDEKLFF
DNA: TGTGCCAGCAGTTACGAAGGGGGAGATGAAAAACTGTTTTTT

D: TRBD1
length: 16
V: TRBV10-2
size: .
J: TRBJ1-6
CDR3: CASSTGTRGLNSPLHF
DNA: TGCGCCAGCAGTACCGGGACCAGGGGGTTGAATTCACCCCTCCACTTT

D: .
length: 15
V: TRBV28
size: .
J: TRBJ2-7
CDR3: CASSLWAGDSYEQYF
DNA: TGTGCCAGCAGTTTATGGGCAGGGGATTCCTACGAGCAGTACTTC

D: TRBD2
length: 17
V: TRBV5-1
size: .
J: TRBJ2-7
CDR3: CASRTGLAGGPSYEQYF
DNA: TGCGCCAGTAGGACGGGACTAGCGGGAGGACCCTCCTACGAGCAGTACTTC

D: .
length: 13
V: TRBV19
size: once
J: TRBJ2-5
CDR3: CASSMNRDETQYF
DNA: TGTGCCAGTAGTATGAACAGGGATGAGACCCAGTACTTC

D: .
length: 14
V: TRBV27
size: .
J: TRBJ2-7
CDR3: CASSLSTGAYEQYF
DNA: TGTGCCAGCAGTTTATCGACTGGTGCCTACGAGCAGTACTTC

D: TRBD1
length: 14
V: TRBV5-1
size: .
J: TRBJ1-1
CDR3: CASSSQTGGTEAFF
DNA: TGCGCCAGCAGCTCTCAGACAGGGGGAACTGAAGCTTTCTTT

D: TRBD2
length: 17
V: TRBV11-1
size: .
J: TRBJ2-3
CDR3: CASSQGLAGGREDTQYF
DNA: TGTGCCAGCAGCCAAGGACTAGCGGGAGGGCGTGAAGATACGCAGTATTTT

D: TRBD2
length: 15
V: TRBV7-2
size: .
J: TRBJ2-1
CDR3: CASSKSSGRYNEQFF
DNA: TGTGCCAGCAGCAAAAGTAGCGGGAGGTACAATGAGCAGTTCTTC

D: .
length: 13
V: TRBV6-5
size: .
J: TRBJ1-2
CDR3: CASSYNRERGYTF
DNA: TGTGCCAGCAGTTACAACAGGGAGCGTGGCTACACCTTC

D: .
length: 15
V: TRBV4-2
size: once
J: TRBJ1-1
CDR3: CASSQGIGGGTEAFF
DNA: TGTGCCAGCAGCCAAGGAATTGGGGGGGGCACTGAAGCTTTCTTT

D: .
length: 13
V: TRBV5-1
size: .
J: TRBJ1-2
CDR3: CASSLGHDEGYTF
DNA: TGCGCCAGCAGCTTGGGACACGATGAGGGCTACACCTTC

D: .
length: 12
V: TRBV6-1
size: .
J: TRBJ2-5
CDR3: CASSEAWGFEYF
DNA: TGTGCCAGCAGTGAAGCCTGGGGATTTGAGTACTTC

D: TRBD2
length: 14
V: TRBV29-1
size: .
J: TRBJ2-7
CDR3: CSVALAGDPGEQYF
DNA: TGCAGCGTTGCTCTAGCGGGAGATCCAGGCGAGCAGTACTTC

D: .
length: 13
V: TRBV6-1
size: .
J: TRBJ2-7
CDR3: CASISDLSYEQYF
DNA: TGTGCCAGCATATCAGATCTTTCCTACGAGCAGTACTTC

D: .
length: 13
V: TRBV10-3
size: .
J: TRBJ2-7
CDR3: CASGGGPSYEQYF
DNA: TGTGCCTCGGGTGGCGGCCCCTCCTACGAGCAGTACTTC

D: TRBD1
length: 16
V: TRBV7-8
size: .
J: TRBJ2-7
CDR3: CASSATDRAYSYEQYF
DNA: TGTGCCAGCAGCGCCACCGACAGGGCCTACTCCTACGAGCAGTACTTC

D: .
length: 13
V: TRBV6-5
size: .
J: TRBJ2-5
CDR3: CASSYGGMETQYF
DNA: TGTGCCAGCAGTTACGGCGGTATGGAGACCCAGTACTTC

D: .
length: 14
V: TRBV2
size: .
J: TRBJ1-2
CDR3: CASSGLGQGMGYTF
DNA: TGTGCCAGCAGTGGCCTCGGGCAGGGAATGGGCTACACCTTC

D: .
length: 14
V: TRBV7-3
size: .
J: TRBJ1-2
CDR3: CASSLGGPSSGYTF
DNA: TGTGCCAGCAGCTTAGGGGGACCGAGCAGTGGCTACACCTTC

D: .
length: 15
V: TRBV6-6
size: .
J: TRBJ1-1
CDR3: CASSYSTRTGTEAFF
DNA: TGTGCCAGCAGTTACTCGACAAGAACCGGCACTGAAGCTTTCTTT

D: .
length: 13
V: TRBV7-2
size: .
J: TRBJ1-1
CDR3: CASSLEARAEAFF
DNA: TGTGCCAGCAGCTTAGAGGCGAGGGCTGAAGCTTTCTTT

D: TRBD2
length: 15
V: TRBV7-3
size: once
J: TRBJ2-5
CDR3: CASSADGAGEETQYF
DNA: TGTGCCAGCAGCGCAGACGGGGCGGGAGAAGAGACCCAGTACTTC

D: .
length: 15
V: TRBV7-2
size: .
J: TRBJ2-3
CDR3: CASSLNGIFTDTQYF
DNA: TGTGCCAGCAGCTTGAACGGGATATTCACAGATACGCAGTATTTT

D: .
length: 12
V: TRBV7-2
size: .
J: TRBJ2-7
CDR3: CASSQSPYEQYF
DNA: TGTGCCAGCAGCCAATCTCCGTACGAGCAGTACTTC

D: TRBD1
length: 15
V: TRBV28
size: .
J: TRBJ2-7
CDR3: CASSNGGTGSYEQYF
DNA: TGTGCCAGCAGCAATGGCGGGACAGGGTCTTACGAGCAGTACTTC